This entry is about one T cell receptor beta chain. No antigen is known for it. UMIs were added to TCR cDNA along with a universal primer site when it was made by 5'RACE template switching. TCRdb re-called the 5' RACE reads through MiXCR, storing one row per CDR3 protein. The sample lists approximately 340,000 distinct CDR3 sequences, roughly 8.7% occurring once. This entry belongs to a study of T cells after yellow fever vaccination. Background on the study: Libraries from low-cell-number fractions were prepared with the SMART-Seq v4 Ultra Low Input RNA kit. Study-level points and caveats: Compared with primary, the secondary response was weaker and peaked at day 5, not 15. The booster response re-showed most primary clones: around 96% CD4, over 80% CD8.

This receptor was identified in a man aged 18-30 years who received the YFV17D yellow fever vaccine. The sequences come from PBMCs, collected on the day of the first yellow fever vaccination.

Written as DNA, the CDR3 is TGTGCCAGCAGTTACTCGAAGGGTAGGGGGGAGCTCACAGATACGCAGTATTTT. It codes for CASSYSKGRGELTDTQYF. This sequence joins TRBV6-5 and TRBJ2-3; perhaps D is TRBD1 or TRBD2 (6 bases each). Germline loops: CDR1 MNHEY, CDR2 SVGAGI. The V end lost 0 bases, the J end lost 2 bases, and 18 bases lay between the germline ends. The CDR3 covers 18 residues.